This T cell receptor beta chain was documented in a study of T cells in localized non-small cell lung cancer. Broader study findings: Median approximately 61 top-100 tumor clones were shared with paired adjacent lung. Prolonged overall survival went with higher T cell density in the blood. Peak T cell clonality was found in uninvolved adjacent lung, exceeding tumor. Without multi-region sequencing, intratumor heterogeneity could not be excluded.

Produced via immunoSEQ multiplex PCR; TCRdb's table is partial and in-frame only. The profile shows roughly 15,000 clones, approximately 81% of them singletons. Comments on this clone: The antigen is undetermined.

This clonotype was sampled from a male donor aged 60 or over with stage I lung adenocarcinoma. The source was peripheral blood, collected before any cancer treatment.

CDR3 nucleotides: TGTGCCAGCAGCTTACTCCGCGGGGGGGGAAACACTGAAGCTTTCTTT. Its translation: CASSLLRGGGNTEAFF. The chain joins TRBV11-2 to TRBJ1-1; D might be TRBD1 (5 bases). V was cut by 2 bases and J by 2 bases, with 15 bases left in between. The CDR3 is 16 amino acids. CDR1 and CDR2 (germline): SGHAT, FQNNGV.